The T cell receptor beta chain under discussion was sequenced for a study of regulatory T cells in long-lasting Graves disease. Study-level findings and limits: Repertoires from persistent disease leaned toward TRBV28, TRBJ1-2 and TRBJ2-5.

CDR3 regions were amplified by Arm-PCR using iRepertoire HTBI primers to build TCR beta libraries. Original processing notes: Sequenced samples collectively carried under 75 TRBV and some 15 TRBJ segments. Each CDR3 protein gets one entry after TCRdb re-called the multiplex PCR reads with MiXCR. Here the V and J calls rest on TCRdb's processing, not on the authors' analysis. Among about 340,000 distinct CDR3 sequences listed, around 20% were seen once. CDR1 and CDR2 (germline): SGHDT, YYEEEE. The length of the CDR3 is 15 residues. V gave up 2 bases and J gave up 2 bases, with 13 bases separating them. Comment on this clonotype: The antigen is not known.

The time point was: persistent/refractory GD, antithyroid drugs over 5 years with positive TRAb. The TCR library was made from RNA that had been extracted from PBMCs in TRIzol. This TCR derives from a female donor with Graves disease. This chain connects TRBV5-6 to TRBJ1-2, with unresolved D. Specimen: peripheral blood mononuclear cells (PBMCs), collected when the disease was refractory, from a patient treated with antithyroid drugs. CDR3 protein: CASSLGATGNYGYTF. The CDR3 DNA reads TGTGCCAGCAGCTTAGGAGCCACGGGGAACTATGGCTACACCTTC.